These 4 T cell receptor beta chains were sequenced from one sample in a study of shared clonotypes between healthy human individuals. Assay used: immunoSEQ multiplex PCR; TCRdb lists only in-frame clones, some missing. This table has about 510,000 clones, approximately 85% appearing once. The sequencing sample was made of PBMCs. The origin of the receptors is a woman aged 40-49 years in good health. Some clones in this sample may be carry-over from other donors' samples.

A single count supports this clone. J is TRBJ2-1 and V is TRBV11-2, with D possibly being TRBD2 (6 bases). The CDR3 runs to 15 residues. Germline lookup yields CDR1 SGHAT and CDR2 FQNNGV. V lost 3 bases and J 3 bases, leaving 12 bases between the germline ends. CDR3 residues: CASSLGDSIYNEQFF. Here the CDR3 DNA reads TGTGCCAGCAGCTTGGGGGACTCGATCTACAATGAGCAGTTCTTC.

The V and J genes are TRBV11-2 and TRBJ1-1; no definite D call. The CDR3 contains 14 residues. The germline gives CDR1 SGHAT, CDR2 FQNNGV. Trimming took 1 base from V and 3 from J, leaving 9 bases between them. The CDR3 DNA reads TGTGCCAGCAGCTTAGGGGTTTACTACACTGAAGCTTTCTTT. It encodes CASSLGVYYTEAFF.

The rearrangement joins TRBV28 to TRBJ1-2; possibly TRBD1 for D (5 bases). The CDR3 contains 15 residues. In germline, CDR1 is MDHEN, CDR2 SYDVKM. V was clipped by 4 bases and J by 4 bases, with 16 bases between them. The CDR3 DNA sequence: TGTGCCAGCAGTTCTGGGGGGGATAGCGGCTATGGCTACACCTTC. Translated: CASSSGGDSGYGYTF.

Note on this clone: It may be a read error: a sequence one base away is much more abundant. Other DNA variants within this sample encode the same CDR3. J is TRBJ2-7 and V is TRBV11-2; perhaps TRBD2 as D (5 bases). Looked up from germline, CDR1 is SGHAT and CDR2 is FQNNGV. CDR3 length: 12 amino acids. The germline V and J ends were trimmed by 1 base and 4 bases, with 5 bases remaining between them. The CDR3 coding sequence is TGTGCCAGCAGCTTAGCGGGGTACGAGCAGTACTTC. Translating gives CASSLAGYEQYF.